Listed below are T cell receptor beta chains from one sample, sequenced in a study of CD8 T cells in ankylosing spondylitis. A single record per CDR3 protein comes from TCRdb applying MiXCR to the 5' RACE reads. The sample contains about 330,000 distinct CDR3 sequences, 7.5% to 9% of which appear only once. Sequenced: blood, either unsorted or a sorted T cell fraction (not recorded which). Receptor source: a male donor with ankylosing spondylitis. Both conserved end residues are part of each CDR3.

cdr3_aa: CAIRTRSTDTQYF
j_call: TRBJ2-3
v_call: TRBV10-3

cdr3_aa: CASSKAKREFSYEQYF
j_call: TRBJ2-7
v_call: TRBV21-1

cdr3_aa: CASSWDRGQGYTF
j_call: TRBJ1-2
v_call: TRBV5-1

cdr3_aa: CSARDPSGLLYEQYF
j_call: TRBJ2-7
v_call: TRBV20-1

cdr3_aa: CASSERLAGAHEQFF
j_call: TRBJ2-1
v_call: TRBV10-1

cdr3_aa: CASSDRGFGELFF
j_call: TRBJ2-2
v_call: TRBV7-9

cdr3_aa: CASSQAVTDTGVGYTF
j_call: TRBJ1-2
v_call: TRBV4-1

cdr3_aa: CSEGARDTDTQYF
j_call: TRBJ2-3
v_call: TRBV29-1

cdr3_aa: CASNTGTGQDEQYF
j_call: TRBJ2-7
v_call: TRBV5-1

cdr3_aa: CASSPLAGVGANVLTF
j_call: TRBJ2-6
v_call: TRBV6-2/TRBV6-3

cdr3_aa: CSASGLNYNEQFF
j_call: TRBJ2-1
v_call: TRBV20-1

cdr3_aa: CASEGTSVGGEQFF
j_call: TRBJ2-1
v_call: TRBV2

cdr3_aa: CASSRRGVNGYTF
j_call: TRBJ1-2
v_call: TRBV5-6

cdr3_aa: CASSQSESSYEQYF
j_call: TRBJ2-7
v_call: TRBV4-3

cdr3_aa: CASRPTLAGDTGELFF
j_call: TRBJ2-2
v_call: TRBV12-3/TRBV12-4

cdr3_aa: CASSLEGTANEKLFF
j_call: TRBJ1-4
v_call: TRBV5-1

cdr3_aa: CASSLRLESYNEQFF
j_call: TRBJ2-1
v_call: TRBV5-1

cdr3_aa: CAWSPGLASETQYF
j_call: TRBJ2-5
v_call: TRBV30

cdr3_aa: CSAARAGRGELFF
j_call: TRBJ2-2
v_call: TRBV20-1

cdr3_aa: CATSDSDRGVNNQPQHF
j_call: TRBJ1-5
v_call: TRBV24-1

cdr3_aa: CASSWKGGGYGYTF
j_call: TRBJ1-2
v_call: TRBV7-2

cdr3_aa: CASLPAGGELFF
j_call: TRBJ2-2
v_call: TRBV12-3/TRBV12-4

cdr3_aa: CSVLQNTEAFF
j_call: TRBJ1-1
v_call: TRBV29-1

cdr3_aa: CSVAGGTGTGELFF
j_call: TRBJ2-2
v_call: TRBV29-1

cdr3_aa: CASSLGARTEAFF
j_call: TRBJ1-1
v_call: TRBV5-6

cdr3_aa: CASSLVLANNQPQHF
j_call: TRBJ1-5
v_call: TRBV12-3/TRBV12-4

cdr3_aa: CASSIDSSGANVLTF
j_call: TRBJ2-6
v_call: TRBV19

cdr3_aa: CATSRDRPLAGGFTYNEQFF
j_call: TRBJ2-1
v_call: TRBV15

cdr3_aa: CASSVPEGAWETQYF
j_call: TRBJ2-5
v_call: TRBV5-4

cdr3_aa: CASSLRGASGEQETQYF
j_call: TRBJ2-5
v_call: TRBV7-3

cdr3_aa: CASSSLAGEATNEKLFF
j_call: TRBJ1-4
v_call: TRBV6-2/TRBV6-3

cdr3_aa: CSARTSGRYNEQFF
j_call: TRBJ2-1
v_call: TRBV20-1

cdr3_aa: CASRVEQSSGANVLTF
j_call: TRBJ2-6
v_call: TRBV7-9

cdr3_aa: CASSWANSYEQYF
j_call: TRBJ2-7
v_call: TRBV6-6

cdr3_aa: CASSLSSDGELFF
j_call: TRBJ2-2
v_call: TRBV7-9

cdr3_aa: CSVGTGGNTEAFF
j_call: TRBJ1-1
v_call: TRBV29-1